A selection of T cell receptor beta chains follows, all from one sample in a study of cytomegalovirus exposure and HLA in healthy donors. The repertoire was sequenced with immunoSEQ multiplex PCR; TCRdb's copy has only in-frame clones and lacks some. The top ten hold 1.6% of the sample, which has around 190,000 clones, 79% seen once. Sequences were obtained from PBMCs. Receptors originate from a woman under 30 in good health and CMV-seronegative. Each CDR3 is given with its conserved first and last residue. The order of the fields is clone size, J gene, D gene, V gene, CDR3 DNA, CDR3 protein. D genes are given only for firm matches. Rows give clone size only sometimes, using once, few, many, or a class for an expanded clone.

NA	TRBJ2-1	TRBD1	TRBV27	TGTGCCAGCAGTCTGAGACAGGGGGCTTTTGGTGAGCAGTTCTTC	CASSLRQGAFGEQFF
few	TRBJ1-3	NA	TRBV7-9	TGTGCCAGCTCTGGGCTCTCTGGAAACACCATATATTTT	CASSGLSGNTIYF
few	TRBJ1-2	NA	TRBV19	TGTGCCAGTAAAGAGGGAGACTATGGCTACACCTTC	CASKEGDYGYTF
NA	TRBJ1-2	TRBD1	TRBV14	TGTGCCAGCAGCCGGACAGGCGATGGCTACACCTTC	CASSRTGDGYTF
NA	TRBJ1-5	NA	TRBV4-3	TGCGCCAGCAGCCAAGCGGTTAGTGATCAGCCCCAGCATTTT	CASSQAVSDQPQHF
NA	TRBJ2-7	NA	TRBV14	TGTGCCAGCAGCCAGAGCTACGAGCAGTACTTC	CASSQSYEQYF
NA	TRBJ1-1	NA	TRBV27	TGTGCAGCTGTTTCGAGGGCAGCCGAAGCTTTCTTT	CAAVSRAAEAFF
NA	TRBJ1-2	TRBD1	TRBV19	TGTGCCAGTAGTATAGATCGCAGGGGGCTGCAAGAGGGCTACACCTTC	CASSIDRRGLQEGYTF
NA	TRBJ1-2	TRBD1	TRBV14	TGTGCCAGCAGCCCCGGGACAGGGGTCTATGGCTACACCTTC	CASSPGTGVYGYTF
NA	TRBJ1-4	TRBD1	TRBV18	TGTGCCAGCTCACCACCGGGACAGGGGGATGAAAAACTGTTTTTT	CASSPPGQGDEKLFF
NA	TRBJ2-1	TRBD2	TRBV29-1	TGCAGCGTTGGCGGGAGAAACCGTGTTGAGCAGTTCTTC	CSVGGRNRVEQFF
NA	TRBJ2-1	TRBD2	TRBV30	TGTGCCTGGAGTAATCTAGCGGACAATGAGCAGTTCTTC	CAWSNLADNEQFF
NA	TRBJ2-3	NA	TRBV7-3	TGTGCCAGCAGCTTATCGGCAGGGAGGCCAGATACGCAGTATTTT	CASSLSAGRPDTQYF
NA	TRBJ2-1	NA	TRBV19	TGTGCCAGTAGTGAGGTTGGCGTGTACAATGAGCAGTTCTTC	CASSEVGVYNEQFF
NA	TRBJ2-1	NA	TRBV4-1	TGCGCCAGCAGCCCCTATCGGGGAAGCTCCTACAATGAGCAGTTCTTC	CASSPYRGSSYNEQFF
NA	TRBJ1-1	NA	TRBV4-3	TGCGCCAGCAGCCAAGATAGGGCAGGGGCTTTCTTT	CASSQDRAGAFF
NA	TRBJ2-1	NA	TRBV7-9	TGTGCCAGCAGCCCTCACAACAATGAGCAGTTCTTC	CASSPHNNEQFF
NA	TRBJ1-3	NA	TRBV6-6	TGTGCCAGCAGTTATCGGGGATTGACTGGAAACACCATATATTTT	CASSYRGLTGNTIYF
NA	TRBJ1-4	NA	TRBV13	TGTGCCAGCAGCCCCCAGGAGGGAGGGGATGCAACTAATGAAAAACTGTTTTTT	CASSPQEGGDATNEKLFF
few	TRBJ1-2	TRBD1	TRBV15	TGTGCCACCAGCAGAATCGGAGACAGGGACACCCTATATGGCTACACCTTC	CATSRIGDRDTLYGYTF
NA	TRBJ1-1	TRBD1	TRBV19	TGTGCCAGTAGTATAGGTGTCGGGACAGGGGTTATATTCGGGGCTTTCTTT	CASSIGVGTGVIFGAFF
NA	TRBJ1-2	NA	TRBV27	TGTGCCAGCAGTTCGACAGTAGACTATGGCTACACCTTC	CASSSTVDYGYTF
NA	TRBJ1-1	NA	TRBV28	TGTGCCAGCAGTCTAAAAGGAGAGAACACTGAAGCTTTCTTT	CASSLKGENTEAFF
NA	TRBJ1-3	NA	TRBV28	TGTGCCAGCAGACCCCCAGGAACAGATTTTGGAAACACCATATATTTT	CASRPPGTDFGNTIYF
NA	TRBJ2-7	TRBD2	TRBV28	TGTGCCAGCAGTTACGGGACTAGCGGCTCTTCCTACGAGCAGTACTTC	CASSYGTSGSSYEQYF
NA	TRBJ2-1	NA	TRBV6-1	TGTGCCAGCAGTGTGTTCACAACGAACAATGAGCAGTTCTTC	CASSVFTTNNEQFF
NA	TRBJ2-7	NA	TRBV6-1	TGTGCCAGCAGTGTGGAGGAGCAGTACTTC	CASSVEEQYF
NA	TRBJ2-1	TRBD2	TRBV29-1	TGCAGCGTTGCCCCTAGCGGGGGGACGGATGAGCAGTTCTTC	CSVAPSGGTDEQFF
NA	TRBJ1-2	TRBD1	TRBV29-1	TGCAGCGTTGAAGACCGCTCCGGGACAGGGTATGGCTACACCTTC	CSVEDRSGTGYGYTF
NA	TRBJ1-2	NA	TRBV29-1	TGCAGCGTTGGGCAGGGATTGAACTATGGCTACACCTTC	CSVGQGLNYGYTF
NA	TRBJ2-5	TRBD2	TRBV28	TGTGCCAGCAGTTTATCTCTAGCGGGGGCCGCCCAAGAGACCCAGTACTTC	CASSLSLAGAAQETQYF
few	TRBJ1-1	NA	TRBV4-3	TGCGCCAGCAGCCAAGACGGGGAGACTGAAGCTTTCTTT	CASSQDGETEAFF
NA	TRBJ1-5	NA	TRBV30	TGTGCCTGGAGTGTCGCAGAAAATCAGCCCCAGCATTTT	CAWSVAENQPQHF
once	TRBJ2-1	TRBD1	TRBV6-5	TGTGCCAGCAGTACCGGGACAGGGGCTTTGAATGAGCAGTTCTTC	CASSTGTGALNEQFF
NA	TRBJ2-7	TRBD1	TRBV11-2	TGTGCCAACTCGGAGGACAGGGGGTACGAGCAGTACTTC	CANSEDRGYEQYF
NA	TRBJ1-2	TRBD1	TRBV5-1	TGCGCCAGCAGCTCTGACAGGGGGCCGAATGGCTACACCTTC	CASSSDRGPNGYTF
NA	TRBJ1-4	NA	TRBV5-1	TGCGCCAGCAGCTTGTCGAGAACCACAACTAATGAAAAACTGTTTTTT	CASSLSRTTTNEKLFF
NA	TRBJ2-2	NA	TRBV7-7	TGTGCCAGCAGCTTAAATGCCGCGACCGGGGAGCTGTTTTTT	CASSLNAATGELFF
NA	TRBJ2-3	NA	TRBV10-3	TGTGCCATCAGTGAGCGGGGTAGCGGCCCTAGCACAGATACGCAGTATTTT	CAISERGSGPSTDTQYF
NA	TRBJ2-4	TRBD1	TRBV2	TGTGCCAGCAGGGAGGACAGGGGGTCGGGCTCGATTTGGTACTTC	CASREDRGSGSIWYF
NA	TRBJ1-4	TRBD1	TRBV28	TGTGCCACCAATGTCGACAGGGCCGATGGGAAACTGTTTTTT	CATNVDRADGKLFF
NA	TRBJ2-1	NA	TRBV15	TGTGCCACCAGCAGAGGTCACCTTCGGGACATTTACAATGAGCAGTTCTTC	CATSRGHLRDIYNEQFF
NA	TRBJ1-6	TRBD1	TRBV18	TGTGCCAGCTCACCATCAGTTGAGGGGGCGAGCTCACCCCTCCACTTT	CASSPSVEGASSPLHF
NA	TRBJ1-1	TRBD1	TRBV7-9	TGTGCCAGCAGCCCACCGGGACAGCTGAACACTGAAGCTTTCTTT	CASSPPGQLNTEAFF
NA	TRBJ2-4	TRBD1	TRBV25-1	TGTGCCAGCAGTGCTCGGACAGGGCTAGGGGCGGAAAACATTCAGTACTTC	CASSARTGLGAENIQYF
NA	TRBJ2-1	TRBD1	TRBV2	TGTGCCAGCATTCTAGCCCCACAGGGGAATGAGCAGTTCTTC	CASILAPQGNEQFF
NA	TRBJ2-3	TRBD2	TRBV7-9	TGTGCCAGCAGCCGGCGCCGGACTAGCGGGAGGTCCCCAGATACGCAGTATTTT	CASSRRRTSGRSPDTQYF
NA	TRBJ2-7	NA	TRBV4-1	TGCGCCAGCAGCTTCCGGACTGGGGACGAGCAGTACTTC	CASSFRTGDEQYF
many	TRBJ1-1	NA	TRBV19	TGTGCCAGTAGTAACCCCCGTTGGAGATTCATGAACACTGAAGCTTTCTTT	CASSNPRWRFMNTEAFF
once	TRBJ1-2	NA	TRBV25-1	TGTGCCAGCAGTGCCACCGGACAAAACTATGGCTACACCTTC	CASSATGQNYGYTF
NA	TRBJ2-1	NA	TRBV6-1	TGTGCCAGCAGCCCCCAGGTTACCTACAATGAGCAGTTCTTC	CASSPQVTYNEQFF
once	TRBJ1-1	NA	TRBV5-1	TGCGCCAGCAGCAGTCGACATGTGAACACTGAAGCTTTCTTT	CASSSRHVNTEAFF
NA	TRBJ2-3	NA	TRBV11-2	TGTGCCAGCAGCTGGGGCCCAGGGCTAGATACGCAGTATTTT	CASSWGPGLDTQYF
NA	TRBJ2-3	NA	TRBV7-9	TGTGCCAGTTCTGGGCGGGGGCTCACAGATACGCAGTATTTT	CASSGRGLTDTQYF
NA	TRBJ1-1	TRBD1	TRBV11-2	TGTGCCAGCAGCTTAATCCAGGGGGGGAACACTGAAGCTTTCTTT	CASSLIQGGNTEAFF
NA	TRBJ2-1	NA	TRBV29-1	TGCAGCGTTGAAGGCAGCTCCTACAATGAGCAGTTCTTC	CSVEGSSYNEQFF
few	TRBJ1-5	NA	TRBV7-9	TGTTCCAGCAGCTTAGTGGGGGGTTATAGCAATCAGCCCCAGCATTTT	CSSSLVGGYSNQPQHF
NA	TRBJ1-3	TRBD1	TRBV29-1	TGCAGCGTGACAGGGAACTCTGGAAACACCATATATTTT	CSVTGNSGNTIYF
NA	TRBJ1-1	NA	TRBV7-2	TGTGCCAGCAGCTTGGAGTACGCCCGGGGTGCTTTCTTT	CASSLEYARGAFF
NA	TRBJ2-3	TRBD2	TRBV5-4	TGTGCCAGCAGGGCAGCTAGCGGGAGAAGCACAGATACGCAGTATTTT	CASRAASGRSTDTQYF